Listed below are T cell receptor beta chains from one sample, sequenced in a study of beta chain features in type 1 diabetes. Assay used: immunoSEQ multiplex PCR; TCRdb lists only in-frame clones, some missing. The sample has roughly 400,000 clones, roughly 13% seen once. The sample taken for sequencing was naive CD4+ T cells from blood. The origin of the receptors is a man aged 25 to 45 in good health. Each CDR3 is given with its conserved first and last residue. A D gene is named only where the DNA matches it firmly. Clone size, where shown, is once, few, many, or a class for clones that have expanded.

J gene: TRBJ2-3
D gene: NA
V gene: TRBV7-9
clone size: few
CDR3 protein: CASRGENTDTQYF
CDR3 DNA: TGTGCCAGCAGAGGGGAAAACACAGATACGCAGTATTTT

J gene: TRBJ1-6
D gene: NA
V gene: TRBV2
clone size: NA
CDR3 protein: CASRERQLNSPLHF
CDR3 DNA: TGTGCCAGCAGGGAAAGACAGTTGAATTCACCCCTCCACTTT

J gene: TRBJ2-1
D gene: TRBD2
V gene: TRBV30
clone size: NA
CDR3 protein: CAWSVLAGVYNEQFF
CDR3 DNA: TGTGCCTGGAGTGTACTCGCGGGAGTCTACAATGAGCAGTTCTTC

J gene: TRBJ2-1
D gene: TRBD2
V gene: TRBV7-9
clone size: NA
CDR3 protein: CASSLSGHKYNEQFF
CDR3 DNA: TGTGCCAGCAGCCTTAGCGGGCATAAATACAATGAGCAGTTCTTC

J gene: TRBJ1-2
D gene: NA
V gene: TRBV6-5
clone size: NA
CDR3 protein: CASRAPSRGFGYTF
CDR3 DNA: TGTGCCAGCAGGGCCCCCTCGAGGGGATTCGGCTACACCTTC

J gene: TRBJ2-7
D gene: NA
V gene: TRBV12-5
clone size: few
CDR3 protein: CASGLEFYEQYF
CDR3 DNA: TGTGCTAGTGGTTTAGAATTTTACGAGCAGTACTTC

J gene: TRBJ1-5
D gene: TRBD1
V gene: TRBV29-1
clone size: NA
CDR3 protein: CSVVEGASRNQPQHF
CDR3 DNA: TGCAGCGTTGTAGAGGGGGCAAGTAGAAATCAGCCCCAGCATTTT

J gene: TRBJ2-1
D gene: NA
V gene: TRBV10-3
clone size: few
CDR3 protein: CAISETSRDSNEQFF
CDR3 DNA: TGTGCCATCAGTGAGACTAGCCGTGATAGCAATGAGCAGTTCTTC

J gene: TRBJ2-2
D gene: NA
V gene: TRBV7-2
clone size: NA
CDR3 protein: CASSFRGGTGELFF
CDR3 DNA: TGTGCCAGCAGCTTTCGGGGCGGGACCGGGGAGCTGTTTTTT

J gene: TRBJ2-2
D gene: NA
V gene: TRBV7-9
clone size: few
CDR3 protein: CASSPVHRANTGELFF
CDR3 DNA: TGTGCCAGCAGCCCCGTTCACCGGGCGAACACCGGGGAGCTGTTTTTT

J gene: TRBJ2-3
D gene: NA
V gene: TRBV15
clone size: NA
CDR3 protein: CATSREPGGDTQYF
CDR3 DNA: TGTGCCACCAGCAGAGAACCCGGGGGAGATACGCAGTATTTT

J gene: TRBJ2-2
D gene: TRBD1
V gene: TRBV7-2
clone size: NA
CDR3 protein: CASSSGGSTGELFF
CDR3 DNA: TGTGCCAGCAGCTCAGGGGGCAGCACCGGGGAGCTGTTTTTT

J gene: TRBJ1-2
D gene: TRBD1
V gene: TRBV30
clone size: few
CDR3 protein: CAWSANRGRGYGYTF
CDR3 DNA: TGTGCCTGGAGTGCGAACAGGGGGCGCGGCTATGGCTACACCTTC

J gene: TRBJ2-7
D gene: NA
V gene: TRBV7-2
clone size: NA
CDR3 protein: CASSSGQPGPYEQYF
CDR3 DNA: TGTGCCAGCAGCTCCGGACAGCCGGGCCCCTACGAGCAGTACTTC

J gene: TRBJ1-2
D gene: NA
V gene: TRBV19
clone size: few
CDR3 protein: CASSIAGGGYTF
CDR3 DNA: TGTGCCAGTAGTATAGCCGGGGGCGGCTACACCTTC

J gene: TRBJ2-1
D gene: TRBD2
V gene: TRBV30
clone size: few
CDR3 protein: CAWSLGLALGNEQFF
CDR3 DNA: TGTGCCTGGAGTTTGGGACTAGCCCTAGGCAATGAGCAGTTCTTC

J gene: TRBJ2-1
D gene: TRBD2
V gene: TRBV6-6
clone size: many
CDR3 protein: CASRQVAGAYNEQFF
CDR3 DNA: TGTGCCAGCCGCCAGGTAGCGGGGGCCTACAATGAGCAGTTCTTC

J gene: TRBJ1-1
D gene: NA
V gene: TRBV6-1
clone size: NA
CDR3 protein: CASSAAENTEAFF
CDR3 DNA: TGTGCCAGCAGTGCAGCGGAGAACACTGAAGCTTTCTTT

J gene: TRBJ1-1
D gene: NA
V gene: TRBV30
clone size: NA
CDR3 protein: CAWKVPRLTEAFF
CDR3 DNA: TGTGCCTGGAAAGTCCCAAGGCTCACTGAAGCTTTCTTT

J gene: TRBJ1-5
D gene: TRBD1
V gene: TRBV7-2
clone size: few
CDR3 protein: CASSADRGRQPQHF
CDR3 DNA: TGTGCCAGCAGTGCAGACAGGGGTCGTCAGCCCCAGCATTTT

J gene: TRBJ2-1
D gene: NA
V gene: TRBV29-1
clone size: few
CDR3 protein: CSVEFVVGPYNEQFF
CDR3 DNA: TGCAGCGTTGAGTTTGTAGTTGGTCCCTACAATGAGCAGTTCTTC

J gene: TRBJ1-1
D gene: NA
V gene: TRBV28
clone size: few
CDR3 protein: CASTRPPGKNTEAFF
CDR3 DNA: TGTGCCAGTACCCGGCCCCCCGGTAAAAACACTGAAGCTTTCTTT

J gene: TRBJ1-5
D gene: NA
V gene: TRBV30
clone size: many
CDR3 protein: CAWRAGASQPQHF
CDR3 DNA: TGTGCCTGGAGGGCAGGGGCGAGTCAGCCCCAGCATTTT

J gene: TRBJ2-5
D gene: NA
V gene: TRBV5-1
clone size: few
CDR3 protein: CASSYRSKGFGETQYF
CDR3 DNA: TGCGCCAGCAGTTATAGAAGTAAGGGATTTGGAGAGACCCAGTACTTC

J gene: TRBJ1-4
D gene: NA
V gene: TRBV6-5
clone size: NA
CDR3 protein: CASSYAGVEEKLFF
CDR3 DNA: TGTGCCAGCAGTTACGCCGGAGTGGAAGAAAAACTGTTTTTT

J gene: TRBJ1-5
D gene: NA
V gene: TRBV7-2
clone size: few
CDR3 protein: CASSLAGQGSQPQHF
CDR3 DNA: TGTGCCAGCAGCTTAGCGGGGCAGGGAAGCCAGCCCCAGCATTTT

J gene: TRBJ2-3
D gene: NA
V gene: TRBV7-9
clone size: once
CDR3 protein: CASSLVLTDTQYF
CDR3 DNA: TGTGCCAGCAGCTTAGTCCTCACAGATACGCAGTATTTT

J gene: TRBJ2-3
D gene: NA
V gene: TRBV6-1
clone size: few
CDR3 protein: CASSGVPDTQYF
CDR3 DNA: TGTGCCAGCAGTGGCGTTCCAGATACGCAGTATTTT

J gene: TRBJ2-1
D gene: NA
V gene: TRBV18
clone size: few
CDR3 protein: CASSPGSGTYNEQFF
CDR3 DNA: TGTGCCAGCTCACCTGGTAGTGGTACCTACAATGAGCAGTTCTTC

J gene: TRBJ1-2
D gene: TRBD1
V gene: TRBV7-9
clone size: NA
CDR3 protein: CASSYPGTGVSGYTF
CDR3 DNA: TGTGCCAGCAGCTACCCCGGGACAGGGGTGTCTGGCTACACCTTC

J gene: TRBJ1-2
D gene: NA
V gene: TRBV6-5
clone size: few
CDR3 protein: CASSYSAGAYGYTF
CDR3 DNA: TGTGCCAGCAGTTACTCGGCAGGAGCCTATGGCTACACCTTC

J gene: TRBJ2-5
D gene: NA
V gene: TRBV14
clone size: NA
CDR3 protein: CASSQEKGGQTQETQYF
CDR3 DNA: TGTGCCAGCAGCCAAGAAAAGGGGGGACAGACCCAAGAGACCCAGTACTTC

J gene: TRBJ2-3
D gene: NA
V gene: TRBV5-1
clone size: NA
CDR3 protein: CASSLMIASTDTQYF
CDR3 DNA: TGCGCCAGCAGCTTGATGATAGCAAGCACAGATACGCAGTATTTT

J gene: TRBJ2-1
D gene: NA
V gene: TRBV4-1
clone size: NA
CDR3 protein: CASSQDDSGSNEQFF
CDR3 DNA: TGCGCCAGCAGCCAAGATGATTCAGGGAGCAATGAGCAGTTCTTC

J gene: TRBJ2-1
D gene: TRBD2
V gene: TRBV7-3
clone size: NA
CDR3 protein: CASSLVAGRSNEQFF
CDR3 DNA: TGTGCCAGCAGCTTAGTAGCGGGACGGTCCAATGAGCAGTTCTTC

J gene: TRBJ2-3
D gene: TRBD1
V gene: TRBV5-4
clone size: few
CDR3 protein: CASSRRTGGARSTDTQYF
CDR3 DNA: TGTGCCAGCAGTAGAAGGACAGGGGGCGCCCGGAGCACAGATACGCAGTATTTT

J gene: TRBJ1-5
D gene: TRBD1
V gene: TRBV18
clone size: few
CDR3 protein: CASSPKSGTGNQPQHF
CDR3 DNA: TGTGCCAGCTCACCAAAGAGCGGGACAGGCAATCAGCCCCAGCATTTT

J gene: TRBJ2-5
D gene: NA
V gene: TRBV19
clone size: NA
CDR3 protein: CASSISETQYF
CDR3 DNA: TGTGCCAGTAGTATCTCAGAGACCCAGTACTTC

J gene: TRBJ1-2
D gene: NA
V gene: TRBV4-1
clone size: NA
CDR3 protein: CASSQDQVAVDGYTF
CDR3 DNA: TGCGCCAGCAGCCAAGATCAGGTGGCAGTCGATGGCTACACCTTC